This T cell receptor (beta chain) was identified in a study of cytomegalovirus exposure and HLA in healthy donors. Findings of the study overall: Prior analysis indicated that the majority of TCR beta V segments exhibited productivity approximately 87% or approximately 30% of the time. DRB1 had the most TCR associations and HLA-C the fewest, a later analysis found, with rates varying by HLA locus.

About this clone itself: Its antigen is currently unknown.

PCR amplification relied on 60 Vbeta primers (plus 13 Jbeta primers). Generated by immunoSEQ multiplex PCR, the TCRdb table keeps only in-frame clones and is missing some. The listing records fewer than 200,000 clones. Sequencing was carried out using PBMCs. The TCR comes from a woman aged 60-75 years in good health and CMV-seronegative.

Here the CDR3 DNA reads TGTGCCACCAGCAGAGTACAGCTCTATGGCTACACCTTC. It translates to CATSRVQLYGYTF. V is TRBV15 and J is TRBJ1-2; D is undetermined. Germline assignment: CDR1 LNHNV and CDR2 YYDKDF (reference sequence). The V end lost 1 base, the J end lost 4 bases, and 7 bases lay between the germline ends. This CDR3 region has 13 residues.